The entry below describes one T cell receptor beta chain. As yet, its antigen is unknown. This sample is part of a study of CD4 T cells in relation to SARS-CoV-2 and coronaviruses. Study background: Crossreactive spike epitopes shared across donors were mapped to their HLA restriction. Study-wide results and limits: About 65% of donors had memory CD4+ clonotypes crossrecognizing SARS-CoV-2 and common cold coronavirus spike.

The unexposed donors gave CD4+ T cells in about 2011-2018, prior to COVID-19. The cells were cultured for about ten days before CD4+ T cells were isolated. Unexposed-donor CD4+ T cells were probed with SARS-CoV-2 S/N and four cold-coronavirus spikes, cells permitting. This CDR3 contains 15 residues. Germline CDR1 SGHTA, CDR2 FQGNSA. V lost 5 bases, J lost 5 bases, and 7 bases stayed unmatched. Profiling relied on immunoSEQ multiplex PCR, and the TCRdb table lists in-frame clones only, not all of them. The sample lists roughly 20,000 clones; less than 70% were seen once. This receptor was obtained from a human donor in good health. The sequenced sample was CD4+ T cells from PBMCs, cultured in vitro. The rearrangement joins TRBV7-2 to TRBJ2-3; TRBD2 matches 10 bases. The CDR3 loop is CASSQGLATGDTQYF. DNA of the CDR3: TGTGCCAGCAGCCAGGGACTAGCGACGGGAGATACGCAGTATTTT.